These 24 T cell receptor beta chains were sequenced from one sample in a study of T-cell reconstitution after alpha-beta-depleted transplantation in children. A library of TCRbeta sequences, prepared with unique molecular identifiers, was generated. TCRdb re-analysed the PCR reads in MiXCR, keeping a single row per CDR3 protein. The sample consists of some 520,000 distinct CDR3 sequences, roughly 33% of them appearing once. Source: PBMCs from the stem cell graft donor, taken from the stem cell graft. These receptors were taken from a human donor who donated a stem cell graft to a child with aplastic anemia.

The gene calls are TRBV7-2 and TRBJ1-2, with D perhaps TRBD1 (6 bases). Trimming removed 3 bases at V and 5 bases at J, with 13 bases between. Germline lookup yields CDR1 SGHTA and CDR2 FQGNSA. CDR3 size: 14 residues. The CDR3 reads CASSLLTGIYGYTF. In nucleotides, the CDR3 is TGTGCCAGCAGCTTGCTGACAGGAATTTATGGCTACACCTTC.

V is TRBV7-2 and J is TRBJ1-4; D call uncertain. The CDR3 runs to 16 residues. Per the germline V gene, CDR1 is SGHTA and CDR2 is FQGNSA. Deletions cut 1 base from V and 0 bases from J, with 9 bases between. The CDR3 is CASSLVAGATNEKLFF. The CDR3 DNA reads TGTGCCAGCAGCTTAGTGGCCGGGGCAACTAATGAAAAACTGTTTTTT.

The gene calls are TRBV6-1 and TRBJ2-1; 8 bases line up with TRBD2. The ends lost 8 bases at V and 7 bases at J; junction bases unmatched: 16. This CDR3 has 16 amino acids. Germline V gives CDR1 MNHNS, CDR2 SASEGT. The CDR3 region is CASSSRGLDLRNEQFF. CDR3 sequence (DNA): TGTGCCAGCTCTAGTAGGGGACTAGATCTACGAAATGAGCAGTTCTTC.

V is TRBV5-1 and J is TRBJ2-2, with 8 positions matching TRBD1. Germline V gene sequence: CDR1 SGHRS, CDR2 YFSETQ. The CDR3 has 14 residues. The ends lost 8 bases at V and 4 bases at J; junction bases unmatched: 7. The CDR3 reads CASKDRAGTGELFF. In DNA form, the CDR3 reads TGCGCCAGTAAGGACAGGGCTGGCACCGGGGAGCTGTTTTTT.

About this clonotype itself: This could be a read error, since a much larger clone is one nucleotide away. The rearrangement uses TRBV12-3 or TRBV12-4 and TRBJ1-1, with a possible D match to TRBD1 (5 bases). The CDR3 length is 13 residues. V dropped 5 bases and J dropped 3 bases, with 10 bases sitting between them. Written as DNA, the CDR3 is TGTGCCAGCAGTCAGGGACTGTACACTGAAGCTTTCTTT. This translates into CASSQGLYTEAFF.

The genes are TRBV20-1 and TRBJ2-3, with 8 nucleotides matching TRBD2. The CDR3 loop spans 14 amino acids. The ends lost 3 bases at V and 8 bases at J; junction bases unmatched: 10. CDR1 and CDR2 (germline): DFQATT, SNEGSKA (reference sequence). The CDR3, as DNA: TGCAGTGCTAGTAGCGGGATTAGGTTGGGTACGCAGTATTTT. This translates into CSASSGIRLGTQYF.

This clonotype was seen only a few times. The genes are TRBV20-1 and TRBJ1-2; unclear D gene. CDR3 length equals 12 residues. CDR1 and CDR2 from the germline V gene are DFQATT and SNEGSKA (reference sequence). Trimming stripped 6 bases from V and 3 bases from J, with 11 bases between. In nucleotides, the CDR3 is TGCAGTGCCGGGAGGGTCGACTATGGCTACACCTTC. Translated: CSAGRVDYGYTF.

This clonotype was seen only a few times. The chain has TRBV18 and TRBJ2-7; 7 bases match TRBD1. Trimming took 6 bases from V and 6 from J; bases not matched to a gene: 8. The CDR3 sequence is 13 residues long. Germline V gene lookup returns CDR1 KGHSH and CDR2 LQKENI. The CDR3 DNA is TGTGCCAGCTCCAGGACAGGCCCCGGCGAGCAGTACGTC. It yields the protein CASSRTGPGEQYV.

The chain recombines TRBV5-1 with TRBJ1-1; no clear D gene. The CDR3 loop spans 15 amino acids. V lost 0 bases and J 8 bases, leaving 17 bases between the germline ends. Germline V gives CDR1 SGHRS, CDR2 YFSETQ. CDR3 sequence (DNA): TGCGCCAGCAGCTTGGCCTACTCTGCGGGAGAGGAAGCTTTCTTT. Amino acid sequence: CASSLAYSAGEEAFF.

The genes are TRBV5-1 and TRBJ2-2; D is ambiguous. This CDR3 contains 15 residues. The germline CDR1 and CDR2 sequences are SGHRS and YFSETQ. Deletions cut 0 bases from V and 0 bases from J, with 6 bases between. Here the CDR3 reads CASSLGHANTGELFF. CDR3 in DNA: TGCGCCAGCAGCTTGGGACATGCGAACACCGGGGAGCTGTTTTTT.

This sequence joins TRBV7-8 and TRBJ1-5; 9 bases map to TRBD1. J gave up 4 bases and V 5 bases, and 9 bases lay outside the gene matches. CDR1 is SGHVS and CDR2 is FQNEAQ in the germline V gene. There are 16 residues in the CDR3. Here the CDR3 reads CASSPLGDRDNQPQHF. In nucleotides, the CDR3 is TGTGCCAGCAGCCCCCTCGGGGACAGGGATAATCAGCCCCAGCATTTT.

The V gene is TRBV29-1, the J gene TRBJ2-5, with TRBD1 matching over 7 bases. The CDR3 contains 11 residues. Germline CDR1 SQVTM, CDR2 ANQGSEA. V gave up 6 bases and J gave up 3 bases; unmatched junction bases: 1. The CDR3 sequence: CSVGTEETQYF. The CDR3 coding sequence is TGCAGCGTGGGGACAGAAGAGACCCAGTACTTC.

Only one count was recorded for this clonotype. V gene TRBV6-2 or TRBV6-3 combines with J gene TRBJ1-2; D uncertain. CDR1 MNHEY and CDR2 SVGEGT come from the germline V gene. V lost 2 bases and J lost 11, with 12 bases in between. The length of the CDR3 is 12 residues. The CDR3 DNA is TGTGCCAGCAGTTACGGACCGTTAGCTTACACCTTC. Encoded protein: CASSYGPLAYTF.

This clonotype turned up a few times. V usage is TRBV6-2 or TRBV6-3 and J usage is TRBJ1-1, with D maybe TRBD1 (6 bases). The V gene lost 6 bases and the J gene lost 6 bases, with 14 bases spanning the gap. Germline loops: CDR1 MNHEY, CDR2 SVGEGT. The CDR3 length is 13 residues. The CDR3 protein is CASRPTGAAEAFF. Here the CDR3 DNA reads TGTGCCAGCAGACCCACGGGGGCCGCTGAAGCTTTCTTT.

The rearrangement links TRBV19 to TRBJ2-2, with D maybe TRBD2 (5 bases). The V end lost 5 bases, the J end lost 0 bases, and 13 bases lay between the germline ends. This CDR3 is built from 16 residues. In germline, CDR1 is LNHDA, CDR2 SQIVND (reference sequence). The CDR3 loop is CASSSGKPTNTGELFF. The CDR3 region has the DNA TGTGCCAGTAGTTCCGGGAAGCCGACGAACACCGGGGAGCTGTTTTTT. Complete variable domain (other parts from reference TRBV19 and TRBJ2-2): DGGITQSPKYLFRKEGQNVTLSCEQNLNHDAMYWYRQDPGQGLRLIYYSQIVNDFQKGDIAEGYSVSREKKESFPLTVTSAQKNPTAFYLCASSSGKPTNTGELFFGEGSRLTVL.

The rearrangement links TRBV5-4 to TRBJ2-1, with 7 bases fitting TRBD1. The V segment lost 3 bases and the J segment 3 bases; nucleotides outside the gene matches: 3. Germline V gives CDR1 SGHNT, CDR2 YYREEE (reference sequence). This CDR3 region has 14 residues. The CDR3 nucleotides are TGTGCCAGCAGCTCCGGGACAGTCTACAATGAGCAGTTCTTC. Translating it yields CASSSGTVYNEQFF. The whole variable domain, filled in from reference TRBV5-4 and TRBJ2-1, reads ETGVTQSPTHLIKTRGQQVTLRCSSQSGHNTVSWYQQALGQGPQFIFQYYREEENGRGNFPPRFSGLQFPNYSSELNVNALELDDSALYLCASSSGTVYNEQFFGPGTRLTVL.

The genes are TRBV29-1 and TRBJ2-3; tentatively, D is TRBD1 (5 bases). Germline lookup yields CDR1 SQVTM and CDR2 ANQGSEA. The CDR3 is 14 amino acids. The V and J ends lost 7 bases and 1 base respectively, with 15 bases between them. The CDR3 bases are TGCAGCGCGGTCAGGGTTTTAGGCACAGATACGCAGTATTTT. Protein: CSAVRVLGTDTQYF.

The chain employs TRBV6-1 and TRBJ2-5; TRBD2 aligns across 7 bases. The CDR3 spans 14 residues. Germline V lookup: CDR1 MNHNS, CDR2 SASEGT. Trimming cost V 7 bases and J 1 base; bases outside gene matches: 6. CDR3 DNA: TGTGCCAGCACCCCGCGGGGGTCCCAAGAGACCCAGTACTTC. This codes for CASTPRGSQETQYF.

This clonotype has only a few counts. This sequence joins TRBV20-1 and TRBJ2-1; 10 bases fit TRBD1. CDR1 and CDR2 from the germline V gene are DFQATT and SNEGSKA (reference sequence). V lost 6 bases and J lost 7; bases outside the gene matches: 9. The CDR3 is 14 amino acids. CDR3 in amino acids: CSASRDRGINEQFF. CDR3 in DNA: TGCAGTGCGAGCCGGGACAGGGGTATAAATGAGCAGTTCTTC.

This clonotype was seen a few times. V is TRBV27 and J is TRBJ1-1, with a weak D call TRBD1 (6 bases). Germline V gives CDR1 MNHEY, CDR2 SMNVEV (reference sequence). The CDR3 is 14 amino acids. The ends were cut back, 2 bases at V and 1 base at J, with 8 bases in the middle. The chain's CDR3 is CASSLRTANTEAFF. The CDR3 DNA follows: TGTGCCAGCAGTTTACGGACAGCGAACACTGAAGCTTTCTTT.

This clonotype was seen a few times. The chain is built from TRBV5-1 and TRBJ2-2; 7 bases match TRBD1. The germline V gene encodes CDR1 SGHRS and CDR2 YFSETQ. This CDR3 is built from 15 residues. With V trimmed by 1 base and J by 6 bases, 6 bases remained unmatched. This chain's CDR3 is CASSLSTGSAGELFF. CDR3 DNA sequence: TGCGCCAGCAGCTTGTCGACAGGGAGCGCCGGGGAGCTGTTTTTT. The complete variable domain, with remaining parts taken from reference TRBV5-1 and TRBJ2-2, reads KAGVTQTPRYLIKTRGQQVTLSCSPISGHRSVSWYQQTPGQGLQFLFEYFSETQRNKGNFPGRFSGRQFSNSRSEMNVSTLELGDSALYLCASSLSTGSAGELFFGEGSRLTVL.

The V and J genes are TRBV20-1 and TRBJ1-1; D unresolved. The CDR3 covers 11 residues. CDR1 DFQATT and CDR2 SNEGSKA come from the germline V gene (reference sequence). V dropped 1 base and J dropped 8 bases, with 8 bases sitting between them. For the CDR3, the DNA is TGCAGTGCTAGAGGTGGCATAGAAGCTTTCTTT. The encoded protein is CSARGGIEAFF.

This clonotype was recorded only once. This sequence joins TRBV20-1 and TRBJ2-1; TRBD2 agrees at 10 bases. Per germline, CDR1 DFQATT and CDR2 SNEGSKA (reference sequence). V was pared by 3 bases and J by 0 bases, with 8 bases of the junction left unmatched. The CDR3 loop spans 17 amino acids. Here the CDR3 reads CSARGQREGRSYNEQFF. As DNA, the CDR3 is TGCAGTGCTAGGGGCCAGCGGGAGGGCCGCTCCTACAATGAGCAGTTCTTC.

The chain is built from TRBV4-3 and TRBJ1-1, with no clear D. This CDR3 comprises 13 residues. V dropped 4 bases and J dropped 0 bases, with 6 bases sitting between them. The V gene's germline CDR1 is LGHNA and CDR2 YSLEER. The CDR3 DNA is TGCGCCAGCAGCCGGTCCTTGAACACTGAAGCTTTCTTT. It specifies CASSRSLNTEAFF.